Reported below is one T cell receptor beta chain. Its matching antigen is unknown. The data were obtained in a study of T cells in Graves' hyperthyroidism and ophthalmopathy. The CDR3 regions of TCR beta were amplified from RNA transcripts. TCR CDR3 regions were first amplified by RT-PCR with HTBI primers. TCRdb itself ran the multiplex PCR reads through MiXCR, one entry per CDR3 protein. The profile covers around 660,000 distinct CDR3 sequences, with roughly 45% appearing a single time and about 7% taken by the ten largest. V dropped 5 bases and J dropped 6; count of bases not matched to a gene: 11. The CDR3 covers 15 residues. Germline V gene sequence: CDR1 SGHVS, CDR2 FQNEAQ. Study-wide results and limits: The model's output predicted ophthalmopathy at a median of about 6.5 months prior to onset.

The chain carries TRBV7-8 and TRBJ1-2, with 8 bases matching TRBD1. The receptor was isolated from an adult man with Graves' disease, either hyperthyroidism or ophthalmopathy (not recorded which). The sample taken for sequencing was peripheral blood or thyroid tissue (not recorded which). CDR3 nucleotide sequence: TGTGCCAGCAGCCAAGATCCGCAGGGGGCGAATGGCTACACCTTC. Translated: CASSQDPQGANGYTF. Full variable domain (remainder filled in from reference TRBV7-8 and TRBJ1-2): GAGVSQSPRYKVAKRGQDVALRCDPISGHVSLFWYQQALGQGPEFLTYFQNEAQLDKSGLPSDRFFAERPEGSVSTLKIQRTQQEDSAVYLCASSQDPQGANGYTFGSGTRLTVV.